The clone carrying this TCR delta chain was picked up many times. This sample was included in a study of γδ T cells in repeated Plasmodium falciparum infection. Across the study: Donors were malaria-exposed Malian children or age- and gender-matched Australian children.

TRG and TRD sequences were obtained from every sorted gammadelta sample. TCRdb fed the multiplex PCR reads into CATT to redo clone calling. The sample lists tens of thousands of delta-chain clones, roughly 1.9% occurring once. The sample comprised gamma-delta T cells from blood. The receptor was isolated from a pool of human donors (malaria-infected and uninfected, not separated).

The CDR3: CALGDPPPFPTPYWGITVTDKLIF. CDR3 bases: TGTGCTCTTGGGGACCCCCCCCCGTTTCCTACCCCGTACTGGGGGATTACCGTAACCGATAAACTCATCTTT. The chain joins TRDV1 to TRDJ1, with TRDD3 matching 10 bases. As TCRdb names no J gene, one was assigned here on the basis of a DNA match to germline. This CDR3 region has 24 residues. CDR1 TSWWSYY and CDR2 QGS come from the germline V gene. V lost 3 bases to trimming and J lost 2 bases; unmatched junction nucleotides: 30.